The entry below describes one T cell receptor (beta chain). The antigen is undetermined. The source of the sample is a study of T-cell reconstitution after alpha-beta-depleted transplantation in children. Whole-study findings and limits: The study traced high day-60 TCRbeta diversity in some patients to surviving recipient T cells and thymic progenitors. T-cell counts and diversity were attributed mostly to newly produced T cells one year after transplant.

Construction of the TCRbeta library involved unique molecular identifiers. TCRdb itself ran the PCR reads through MiXCR, one entry per CDR3 protein. The repertoire has about 420,000 distinct CDR3 sequences, 15% to 20% of them found once; the top ten carry just under 30%. This material consisted of PBMCs, mostly from graft donor cells, taken 360 days after TCRalphabeta/CD19-depleted stem cell transplant. The receptor's source is a boy younger than two who had a stem cell transplant for Wiskott-Aldrich syndrome, so the T cells may come from the graft donor.

The CDR3 is CASSIVASNQPQHF. CDR3 sequence (DNA): TGTGCCAGTAGTATCGTCGCAAGCAATCAGCCCCAGCATTTT. The chain is built from TRBV19 and TRBJ1-5; D is unresolved. The germline V gene encodes CDR1 LNHDA and CDR2 SQIVND (reference sequence). Trimming pared 3 bases from V and 1 base from J, leaving 7 bases between. The CDR3 covers 14 residues.